The source of this T cell receptor beta chain is a study of blood T cell repertoires in COVID-19 (dated by TCRdb to the early 2020s). At the level of the whole study: Samples covering the acute and convalescent phases of COVID-19 were provided by collaborators in the United States, Italy and Spain. The material from the prospective study consisted of cDNA or gDNA derived from T cells, B-cell-depleted T cells, or PBMCs. Subjects who had been exposed to COVID-19, were actively infected with it, or had recovered from it provided the deeply sampled blood TCRbeta repertoires that made up the dataset. The repertoires were released in a freely available public database meant as a resource for research on the immune response to SARS-CoV-2. Samples came from the ongoing ImmuneRACE study (first 160 participants) plus 1,254 subjects from 6 global collaborators. A de-identified subject ID, COVID-19 status, age in years and sex were almost always included in the sample metadata. HLA class I and class II types, where available, came from metadata supplied by the sample provider rather than from assay-based typing. Study-wide findings and limitations: The amount of clinical and demographic metadata varied by source and participant and was provided uncurated.

In the prospective study, participants were roughly 18 to 100 years old, resided in 24 geographic areas of the United States, and were enrolled through a virtual design. In the prospective study, cohorts were assigned on the basis of participant-reported clinical history obtained from a screening survey and a study questionnaire. For ImmuneRACE Cohort 3, a participant was defined as recovered based on two consecutive negative NP/OP PCR tests, clearance by a healthcare professional, or resolution of symptoms. Each participant in the prospective study had whole blood, serum and a nasopharyngeal or oropharyngeal swab collected by mobile phlebotomists. Additional blood draws and questionnaires over an approximately two-month period could optionally be provided by prospective study participants. Before DNA extraction, blood samples from the prospective study were shipped at room temperature or frozen.

On this clone: Its recognized antigen is unknown. The input lacks base qualities; no much larger clone sits a single base away.

Unmatched junction bases come to 9, with V trimmed by 0 bases and J by 4 bases. The CDR3 starts with the cysteine, ends with the phenylalanine, and has 16 residues. The sequence is cut down to CDR3 DNA, 48 bases in frame from base 1. From a lookup of the germline V gene, CDR1 and CDR2 are SGDLS and YYNGEE. TCRbeta CDR3 regions were amplified from genomic DNA by means of the immunoSEQ Assay, a bias-controlled multiplex PCR. Regarding the original processing steps: Nucleated cell counts per sample were estimated from amplification of reference gene primers within the assay. Sequence reads were collapsed and filtered to measure the absolute abundance of every unique TCRbeta CDR3 rearrangement. For each sample, productive Simpson clonality was calculated as the square root of Simpson's diversity index across productive rearrangements. TCRdb provides this immuneACCESS table in a form limited to in-frame rearrangements. Some clones are lacking; in checked studies, under half of them reflect an unresolved V gene, and why the rest are absent is not known. D and trimming were read from the DNA, whereas the V and J calls and clone size are those reported in that table. Within this sample are about 190,000 clones, with about four fifths of them counted one time only. The ten largest make up approximately 3% of the sample.

The sample comprised PBMCs or T cells enriched from blood (not recorded which). This receptor chain uses TRBV9 and TRBJ1-2; TRBD1 fits 7 bases in the junction. The receptor was isolated from a woman aged 30 to 39 who had recovered from COVID-19. The DNA sequence is as follows: TGTGCCAGCAGCGTAGTCTTAGGGGGCGAATCCTATGGCTACACCTTC. Its coded protein is CASSVVLGGESYGYTF.